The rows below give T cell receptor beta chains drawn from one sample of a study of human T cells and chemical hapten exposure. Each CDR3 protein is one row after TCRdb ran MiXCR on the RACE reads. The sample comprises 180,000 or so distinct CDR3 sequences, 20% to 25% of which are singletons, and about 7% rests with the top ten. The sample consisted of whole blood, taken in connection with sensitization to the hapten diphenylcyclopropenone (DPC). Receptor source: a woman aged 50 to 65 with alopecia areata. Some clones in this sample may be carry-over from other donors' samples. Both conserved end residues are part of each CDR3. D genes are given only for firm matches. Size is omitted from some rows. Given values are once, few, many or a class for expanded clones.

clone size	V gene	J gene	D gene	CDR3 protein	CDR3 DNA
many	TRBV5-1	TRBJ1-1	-	CASSLGASEAFF	TGCGCCAGCAGCCTAGGGGCATCTGAAGCTTTCTTT
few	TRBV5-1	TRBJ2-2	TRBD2	CASSLLAGDTGELFF	TGCGCCAGCAGCTTGCTAGCGGGAGACACCGGGGAGCTGTTTTTT
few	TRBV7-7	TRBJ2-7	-	CASRDGASPPGEQYF	TGTGCCAGCCGAGACGGGGCCAGCCCACCGGGCGAGCAGTACTTC
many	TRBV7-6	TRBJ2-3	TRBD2	CASSLWTSGTTDTQYF	TGTGCCAGCAGCCTATGGACTAGCGGAACCACAGATACGCAGTATTTT
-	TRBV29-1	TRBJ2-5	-	CSAADLQETQYF	TGCAGCGCCGCGGACCTCCAAGAGACCCAGTACTTC
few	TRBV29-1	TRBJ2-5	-	CSVAPRGLGEETQYF	TGCAGCGTTGCACCCCGGGGCCTGGGAGAGGAGACCCAGTACTTC
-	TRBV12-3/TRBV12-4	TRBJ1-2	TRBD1	CASSPPGQMYGYTF	TGTGCCAGCAGTCCCCCGGGACAGATGTATGGCTACACCTTC
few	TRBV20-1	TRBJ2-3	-	CSGSGSADTQYF	TGCAGTGGTTCGGGATCTGCAGATACGCAGTATTTT
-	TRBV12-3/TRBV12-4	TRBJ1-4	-	CASSFLNEKLFF	TGTGCCAGCAGTTTTCTCAATGAAAAACTGTTTTTT
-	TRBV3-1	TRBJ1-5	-	CASSQDFGVGQPQHF	TGTGCCAGCAGCCAAGATTTTGGGGTTGGTCAGCCCCAGCATTTT
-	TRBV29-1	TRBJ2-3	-	CSVPKGSTDTQYF	TGCAGCGTTCCGAAAGGTAGCACAGATACGCAGTATTTT